These 9 T cell receptor beta chains were all obtained from the same sample, sequenced in a study of cytomegalovirus exposure and HLA in healthy donors. 13 Jbeta primers and 60 Vbeta primers were used for the PCR. Libraries were prepared by immunoSEQ multiplex PCR; TCRdb keeps only in-frame clonotypes and omits some of them. The sample has about 100,000 clones, roughly 80% seen once. Sequenced material: PBMCs. These receptors were taken from a male donor in good health and CMV-seropositive.

V is TRBV5-1 and J is TRBJ2-1; 7 bases match TRBD1. Germline CDR1 is SGHRS and CDR2 is YFSETQ. The CDR3 is made up of 15 amino acids. The junction had 4 bases not matched to a gene; V was cut back by 4 bases and J by 0 bases. CDR3 sequence reads: CASSGDRDSYNEQFF. CDR3 nucleotide sequence: TGCGCCAGCAGCGGTGACAGGGACTCCTACAATGAGCAGTTCTTC.

This clone was counted a few times. The chain carries TRBV2 and TRBJ2-1; perhaps TRBD1 as D (6 bases). CDR1 is SNHLY, CDR2 FYNNEI, per germline. This CDR3 has 14 amino acids. The germline V and J ends were trimmed by 7 bases and 8 bases, with 18 bases remaining between them. CDR3 coding DNA: TGTGCCAGCACCATACAAATACAGGGTGATGAGCAGTTCTTC. It encodes CASTIQIQGDEQFF.

This chain connects TRBV19 to TRBJ2-1, with TRBD2 matching 7 bases. The CDR3 is 15 amino acids. V shed 0 bases and J 7 bases; nucleotides not matched to a gene: 6. Per the germline V gene, CDR1 is LNHDA and CDR2 is SQIVND (reference sequence). DNA for the CDR3: TGTGCCAGTAGTATAGAGTCGCGGGGGTATAATGAGCAGTTCTTC. Protein product: CASSIESRGYNEQFF.

The rearrangement links TRBV6-1 to TRBJ1-1, with D possibly TRBD1 on 6 matching bases. Trimming removed 6 bases at V and 6 bases at J, with 17 bases between. CDR1 is MNHNS, CDR2 SASEGT, per germline. CDR3 length: 14 residues. This chain's CDR3 is CASSHGQKSPEAFF. CDR3 nucleotides: TGTGCCAGCAGCCACGGACAGAAAAGCCCTGAAGCTTTCTTT.

The chain recombines TRBV7-3 with TRBJ1-1; 9 positions agree with TRBD1. Trimming at V came to 5 bases and at J to 6 bases, leaving 10 bases not matched to a gene. CDR1 is SGHTA, CDR2 FQGTGA, per germline. The CDR3 is 15 amino acids. In DNA, the CDR3 is TGTGCCAGCAGCCCGTCGGGGACAGGGAGATCTGAAGCTTTCTTT. Residues: CASSPSGTGRSEAFF.

This chain uses TRBV4-1 with TRBJ1-1, with D hard to call. Germline CDR1 MGHRA, CDR2 YSYEKL. The V gene lost 2 bases and the J gene lost 6 bases, with 10 bases spanning the gap. This CDR3 has 13 amino acids. The CDR3 nucleotides are TGCGCCAGCAGCCAAATGGACGGGGCTGAAGCTTTCTTT. Its protein product is CASSQMDGAEAFF.

The chain links TRBV7-2 to TRBJ2-7; D perhaps matches TRBD1 (6 bases). CDR3 size: 14 residues. The V gene lost 6 bases and the J gene lost 0 bases, with 12 bases spanning the gap. Germline CDR1 SGHTA, CDR2 FQGNSA. The CDR3 sequence is CASRRQASSYEQYF. CDR3 DNA sequence: TGTGCCAGCAGACGACAGGCGAGCTCCTACGAGCAGTACTTC.

This chain joins TRBV7-2 and TRBJ1-6; no clear D. The CDR3 is 18 residues long. Germline V lookup: CDR1 SGHTA, CDR2 FQGNSA. Trimming removed 4 bases at V and 2 bases at J, with 18 bases between. DNA of the CDR3: TGTGCCAGCAGCTCCGAGGCCAGACGGAGGGCCTATAATTCACCCCTCCACTTT. This sequence encodes CASSSEARRRAYNSPLHF.

The chain links TRBV5-1 to TRBJ2-3; the D gene is possibly TRBD2 (5 bases). The CDR3 runs 15 residues. The V and J ends lost 4 bases and 3 bases respectively, with 15 bases between them. Germline V gene lookup returns CDR1 SGHRS and CDR2 YFSETQ. CDR3 nucleotides: TGCGCCAGCAGCATGCCGGGATTGAAAACAGATACGCAGTATTTT. Protein sequence: CASSMPGLKTDTQYF.